This TCR beta chain originates from a study of a mutant IDH1 vaccine in newly diagnosed glioma. Remarks on this clone: Its specificity is not known.

Germline V gene data show CDR1 as ENHRY and CDR2 as SYGVKD. The ends were cut back, 4 bases at V and 4 bases at J, with 4 bases in the middle. This CDR3 is 11 amino acids long. Sequencing used immunoSEQ multiplex PCR; TCRdb keeps in-frame clones, though not all of them. The sample contains roughly 52,000 clones, about 85% of which appear only once. Time point noted: week 35, safety follow-up. Doses consisted of 300 ug of mutant IDH1 20-mer peptide each, paired with topical imiquimod. The sequencing here drew on PBMCs, taken from a glioma patient whose treatment included an IDH1 peptide vaccine. The chain recombines TRBV10-3 with TRBJ1-2, with unresolved D. This TCR derives from a woman younger than 30 with glioma. In DNA form, the CDR3 reads TGTGCCATCAGTGCCAGCTATGGCTACACCTTC. Residues: CAISASYGYTF.